These 10 T cell receptor beta chains share one sample of origin, sequenced in a study of identical twins. Each CDR3 protein is one row after TCRdb ran MiXCR on the 5' RACE reads. The sample yields fewer than 250,000 distinct CDR3 sequences, about 7.5% seen once. The sample was also linked to a second study, of yellow fever vaccine responses in identical twins.

Sample: memory (CD45RO+) T cells sorted from blood. Receptor source: a woman in her late teens or twenties in good health.

This sequence joins TRBV7-2 and TRBJ2-3; TRBD2 agrees at 8 bases. Trimming cost V 2 bases and J 5 bases; bases outside gene matches: 9. Germline CDR1 is SGHTA and CDR2 is FQGNSA. The CDR3 is made up of 16 amino acids. The chain's CDR3 is CASSLTSGGSRDTQYF. DNA of the CDR3: TGTGCCAGCAGCTTAACGAGCGGGGGATCCCGAGATACGCAGTATTTT.

This clonotype was observed many times. The chain has TRBV28 and TRBJ1-5; a possible D gene is TRBD1 (6 bases). V shed 1 base and J shed 5 bases, with 12 bases lying between them. The CDR3 contains 15 residues. CDR1 MDHEN and CDR2 SYDVKM come from the germline V gene. The CDR3 nucleotides read TGTGCCAGCAGTTTATCAACGGGGGCATATCAGCCCCAGCATTTT. It codes for CASSLSTGAYQPQHF.

This clonotype showed up many times. The chain joins TRBV6-5 to TRBJ1-2, with D possibly matching TRBD1 (6 bases). In germline, CDR1 is MNHEY, CDR2 SVGAGI. V was shortened by 6 bases and J by 8 bases, with 13 bases between the two germline ends. The CDR3 contains 12 residues. CDR3 nucleotide sequence: TGTGCCAGCAGCTTGGGGGCACGGGGCTACACCTTC. Protein product: CASSLGARGYTF.

This clonotype occurred many times. This chain links TRBV21-1 with TRBJ2-7. TRBV21-1 is a recognized pseudogene. This CDR3 has 12 residues. CDR3 residues: CASSKKIYEQYF. DNA of the CDR3: TGTGCCAGCAGCAAAAAAATCTACGAGCAGTACTTC.

This clonotype was seen repeatedly, ten times or more. The rearrangement uses TRBV10-3 and TRBJ1-1; 7 bases line up with TRBD1. The junction had 4 bases not matched to a gene; V was cut back by 2 bases and J by 1 base. This CDR3 region has 15 residues. CDR1 and CDR2 from the germline V gene are ENHRY and SYGVKD. The CDR3 nucleotides are TGTGCCATCAGTGAGGGGGGGACAGCGAACACTGAAGCTTTCTTT. Translation gives CAISEGGTANTEAFF.

In its sample, this clonotype was seen many times. The V and J genes are TRBV7-2 and TRBJ2-7, with 7 nucleotides matching TRBD1. V lost 2 bases to trimming and J lost 4 bases; unmatched junction nucleotides: 14. Germline CDR1 is SGHTA and CDR2 is FQGNSA. The CDR3 runs to 17 residues. CDR3 residues: CASSLSGAGTEKYEQYF. The CDR3 DNA follows: TGTGCCAGCAGCTTATCCGGGGCCGGGACAGAGAAATACGAGCAGTACTTC.

This clonotype was seen repeatedly, ten times or more. This chain joins TRBV3-1 and TRBJ1-5; unclear D gene. Germline V CDR1 and CDR2: LGHDT, YNNKEL (reference sequence). This CDR3 comprises 13 residues. With 1 base removed from V and 7 bases from J, the gap between germline ends came to 8 bases. The CDR3 here is CASSQGVGQPQHF. In nucleotides, the CDR3 is TGTGCCAGCAGCCAAGGGGTAGGCCAGCCCCAGCATTTT. Based on the CDR3 plus reference TRBV3-1 and TRBJ1-5, the full variable domain is DTAVSQTPKYLVTQMGNDKSIKCEQNLGHDTMYWYKQDSKKFLKIMFSYNNKELIINETVPNRFSPKSPDKAHLNLHINSLELGDSAVYFCASSQGVGQPQHFGDGTRLSIL.

There are many counts of this clonotype. This chain uses TRBV10-3 with TRBJ2-3, with TRBD2 matching 8 bases. Trimming took 6 bases from V and 6 from J; bases not matched to a gene: 11. CDR3 length: 15 residues. The germline V gene encodes CDR1 ENHRY and CDR2 SYGVKD. The DNA for the CDR3 is TGTGCCATCAGAGGTGATCGGGAGGGTACGGATACGCAGTATTTT. Translating it yields CAIRGDREGTDTQYF.

Many counts were recorded for this clonotype. The rearrangement uses TRBV12-3 or TRBV12-4 and TRBJ2-7; 9 bases agree with TRBD2. The CDR3 runs 15 residues. Germline trimming cut 1 base from V and 2 bases from J; bases unmatched to any gene: 3. CDR3 DNA sequence: TGTGCCAGCAGTTTAGACCCTAGCGGGGCCTACGAGCAGTACTTC. This gives the protein CASSLDPSGAYEQYF.

This clonotype was detected many times. The chain links TRBV7-2 to TRBJ2-7, with D possibly being TRBD1 or TRBD2 (5 bases each). The V end lost 5 bases, the J end lost 2 bases, and 7 bases lay between the germline ends. Germline CDR1 SGHTA, CDR2 FQGNSA. The CDR3 loop spans 12 amino acids. The CDR3 DNA follows: TGTGCCAGCAGCGGGGACGCCTACGAGCAGTACTTC. It translates to CASSGDAYEQYF.